This T cell receptor (beta chain) was profiled in a study of cytomegalovirus exposure and HLA in healthy donors. Comment on this clone: Its antigen is unidentified.

Trimming removed 2 bases at V and 7 bases at J, with 11 bases between. The CDR3 is 13 residues long. Germline V gene data show CDR1 as MGHDK and CDR2 as SYGVNS. 60 Vbeta and 13 Jbeta primers were used in PCR. Sequencing used immunoSEQ multiplex PCR; TCRdb keeps in-frame clones, though not all of them. Of about 160,000 clones in the sample, about 82% are singletons; the top ten hold 2.4%. Study-level results: Later work associated 17,000 or so TCR beta sequences with HLA alleles at 0.05 false discovery rate.

This chain uses TRBV25-1 with TRBJ1-2; no clear D gene. The clonotype comes from a male donor in good health and CMV-seronegative. Source material: PBMCs. The CDR3 region has the DNA TGTGCCAGCAGTGAAAGAGGGATTGTTGGCTACACCTTC. As protein: CASSERGIVGYTF.